The 29 T cell receptor beta chains in this list originate from one sample, sequenced in a study of blood T cell repertoires in COVID-19. Assay used: immunoSEQ multiplex PCR; TCRdb lists only in-frame clones, some missing. The table includes approximately 37,000 clones, about 90% detected once. What was sequenced was peripheral blood. The receptor set was obtained from a man older than 75 with active COVID-19.

This clone came up once. The CDR3 bases are TGTGCCACCAGTGACCCCGGACTAGGCCATGAGCAGTTCTTC. Residues: CATSDPGLGHEQFF. The chain recombines TRBV24-1 with TRBJ2-1; 7 nucleotides align to TRBD2. Germline loops: CDR1 KGHDR, CDR2 SFDVKD. V trimming: 4 bases; J trimming: 8 bases; junction bases outside the gene matches: 7. This CDR3 comprises 14 residues.

The V and J genes are TRBV30 and TRBJ1-6, with a possible D match to TRBD1 (5 bases). The germline CDR1 and CDR2 sequences are GTSNPN and SVGIG (reference sequence). The CDR3 runs to 12 residues. Trimming took off 4 bases at V and 11 bases at J, with 12 bases between the two ends. CDR3 sequence (DNA): TGTGCCTGGACAGGGCGCGGTACACCCCTCCACTTT. It is translated as CAWTGRGTPLHF.

The chain recombines TRBV5-1 with TRBJ2-7; D not resolved. CDR3 length: 14 amino acids. Germline CDR1 reads SGHRS; CDR2 reads YFSETQ. V lost 0 bases to trimming and J lost 0 bases, with 7 bases between them. The CDR3 DNA follows: TGCGCCAGCAGCTTGGGTCGGTCCTCCTACGAGCAGTACTTC. The encoded protein is CASSLGRSSYEQYF. The full variable domain, its missing parts supplied by reference TRBV5-1 and TRBJ2-7, is KAGVTQTPRYLIKTRGQQVTLSCSPISGHRSVSWYQQTPGQGLQFLFEYFSETQRNKGNFPGRFSGRQFSNSRSEMNVSTLELGDSALYLCASSLGRSSYEQYFGPGTRLTVT.

V usage is TRBV27 and J usage is TRBJ1-1; TRBD1 matches 10 bases. This CDR3 comprises 15 residues. V shed 2 bases, J shed 4 bases, and the junction held 4 bases outside the gene matches. Germline CDR1 is MNHEY and CDR2 is SMNVEV (reference sequence). CDR3 DNA sequence: TGTGCCAGCAGTTTAGGGGACAGGGGCGGCACTGAAGCTTTCTTT. As protein: CASSLGDRGGTEAFF.

V is TRBV11-2 and J is TRBJ2-1, with 9 bases identical to TRBD2. CDR1 is SGHAT, CDR2 FQNNGV, per germline. This CDR3 region has 14 residues. V lost 1 base, J lost 9 bases, and 4 bases stayed unmatched. CDR3: CASSLVGGRAEQFF. CDR3 nucleotides: TGTGCCAGCAGCTTAGTCGGCGGGAGGGCTGAGCAGTTCTTC.

This chain connects TRBV11-2 to TRBJ2-2; 7 nucleotides match TRBD2. The CDR3 totals 17 residues. Germline lookup yields CDR1 SGHAT and CDR2 FQNNGV. The trim removed 1 base at V and 2 bases at J, leaving 7 bases unmatched. In DNA form, the CDR3 reads TGTGCCAGCAGCTTAGGCACGAGCGGGGCAAACACCGGGGAGCTGTTTTTT. This gives the protein CASSLGTSGANTGELFF.

V gene TRBV19 combines with J gene TRBJ1-6; 9 bases are shared with TRBD1. The length of the CDR3 is 15 residues. Germline assignment: CDR1 LNHDA and CDR2 SQIVND (reference sequence). V dropped 8 bases and J dropped 0; count of bases not matched to a gene: 2. CDR3: CASGQGRSYNSPLHF. The CDR3 bases are TGTGCCAGTGGACAGGGGCGCTCCTATAATTCACCCCTCCACTTT.

The chain recombines TRBV5-1 with TRBJ1-1; D might be TRBD1 (5 bases). The CDR3 runs 14 residues. The germline V gene encodes CDR1 SGHRS and CDR2 YFSETQ. Deletions cut 4 bases from V and 1 base from J, with 11 bases between. This CDR3 reads CASSTVGGNTEAFF. DNA for the CDR3: TGCGCCAGCAGCACAGTGGGGGGGAACACTGAAGCTTTCTTT.

The chain is built from TRBV28 and TRBJ2-2; 14 bases match TRBD2. Germline V gene sequence: CDR1 MDHEN, CDR2 SYDVKM. CDR3 length: 18 amino acids. V shed 6 bases and J 0 bases; nucleotides not matched to a gene: 6. CDR3 nucleotide sequence: TGTGCCAGCAGACACGGACTAGCGGGAGGCTCGAACACCGGGGAGCTGTTTTTT. It specifies CASRHGLAGGSNTGELFF.

The chain combines TRBV6-6 with TRBJ2-2, with 9 bases that match TRBD1. J lost 4 bases, V lost 10 bases, and 10 bases had no gene match. Germline values: CDR1 MNHNY, CDR2 SVGAGI (reference sequence). The CDR3 extends over 15 amino acids. The CDR3 loop reads CAIPSGQGVTGELFF. The CDR3, as DNA: TGTGCCATCCCGTCGGGACAGGGCGTCACCGGGGAGCTGTTTTTT.

The chain has TRBV15 and TRBJ2-4; D perhaps matches TRBD2 (6 bases). CDR3 length equals 12 residues. CDR1 is LNHNV and CDR2 is YYDKDF in the germline V gene (reference sequence). V gave up 5 bases and J gave up 11 bases, with 13 bases separating them. CDR3 protein: CATSSRREVQYF. The CDR3 DNA reads as TGTGCCACCAGCTCCCGTAGGGAGGTTCAGTACTTC.

This chain connects TRBV30 to TRBJ2-1; D is undetermined. The CDR3 totals 12 residues. Deletions cut 1 base from V and 7 bases from J, with 8 bases between. Germline V CDR1 and CDR2: GTSNPN, SVGIG (reference sequence). The CDR3 is CAWSASGNEQFF. In nucleotides, the CDR3 is TGTGCCTGGAGTGCTAGTGGAAATGAGCAGTTCTTC.

J is TRBJ2-1 and V is TRBV4-3; 12 bases line up with TRBD2. With V trimmed by 4 bases and J by 7 bases, 5 bases remained unmatched. CDR1 is LGHNA and CDR2 is YSLEER in the germline V gene. The CDR3 has 15 amino acids. Here the CDR3 reads CASSRLAGDLNEQFF. As DNA, the CDR3 is TGCGCCAGCAGCCGACTAGCGGGAGATCTAAATGAGCAGTTCTTC.

The chain has TRBV6-5 and TRBJ1-4; D perhaps matches TRBD1 (5 bases). The V gene's germline CDR1 is MNHEY and CDR2 SVGAGI. Trimming pared 5 bases from V and 7 bases from J, leaving 14 bases between. This CDR3 is built from 14 residues. CDR3 sequence: CASSTGRRGEKLFF. In nucleotides, the CDR3 is TGTGCCAGCAGTACCGGGCGGAGGGGTGAAAAACTGTTTTTT.

This chain uses TRBV6-1 with TRBJ1-1, with 7 nucleotides matching TRBD1. The CDR3 extends over 13 amino acids. V shed 10 bases, J shed 5 bases, and the junction held 10 bases outside the gene matches. Per germline, CDR1 MNHNS and CDR2 SASEGT. CDR3 protein: CATRGGPRTEAFF. For the CDR3, the DNA is TGTGCCACACGAGGGGGCCCCCGGACTGAAGCTTTCTTT.

The gene calls are TRBV19 and TRBJ2-7; TRBD1 aligns across 8 bases. CDR3 length equals 16 residues. Looked up from germline, CDR1 is LNHDA and CDR2 is SQIVND (reference sequence). The J segment lost 2 bases and the V segment lost 1 base, leaving 7 bases of the junction unmatched. The CDR3 nucleotides are TGTGCCAGTAGTATAGGTACAGGGGGGTTTACCTACGAGCAGTACTTC. The encoded protein is CASSIGTGGFTYEQYF.

This chain uses TRBV7-2 with TRBJ2-5; TRBD2 matches 11 bases. Germline trimming cut 1 base from V and 5 bases from J; bases unmatched to any gene: 6. CDR1 is SGHTA and CDR2 is FQGNSA in the germline V gene. This CDR3 contains 16 residues. The CDR3 bases are TGTGCCAGCAGCTTAGGGTCACTAGCGGGAGCGGAGACCCAGTACTTC. Encoded protein: CASSLGSLAGAETQYF.

The chain has TRBV6-1 and TRBJ1-1; D perhaps matches TRBD1 (5 bases). The germline V gene encodes CDR1 MNHNS and CDR2 SASEGT. V lost 2 bases to trimming and J lost 4 bases, with 14 bases between them. The length of the CDR3 is 15 residues. CDR3 residues: CASSEQAGRRTEAFF. DNA of the CDR3: TGTGCCAGCAGTGAACAGGCAGGGCGGCGCACTGAAGCTTTCTTT.

The V gene is TRBV27, the J gene TRBJ1-1, with 7 bases that match TRBD1. Trimming took 6 bases from V and 5 from J; bases not matched to a gene: 12. The CDR3 runs 15 residues. Germline-derived CDR1 and CDR2 are MNHEY and SMNVEV (reference sequence). The CDR3 DNA is TGTGCCAGCAGCTCCGCGGGGACAGACGGGACTGAAGCTTTCTTT. This encodes CASSSAGTDGTEAFF.

The rearrangement uses TRBV6-6 and TRBJ1-2; TRBD1 agrees at 9 bases. The J segment lost 8 bases and the V segment lost 6 bases, leaving 7 bases of the junction unmatched. The CDR3 contains 13 residues. Germline V CDR1 and CDR2: MNHNY, SVGAGI (reference sequence). CDR3: CASRGTGRYGYTF. In DNA form, the CDR3 reads TGTGCCAGCAGAGGGACAGGGCGGTACGGCTACACCTTC.

The table lists this clone with a count of one. V usage is TRBV10-3 and J usage is TRBJ2-7; tentative D call: TRBD2 (5 bases). Germline V gives CDR1 ENHRY, CDR2 SYGVKD. V was shortened by 6 bases and J by 5 bases, with 8 bases between the two germline ends. There are 11 residues in the CDR3. CDR3 residues: CAISLRDEQYF. The CDR3 DNA reads as TGTGCCATCAGCTTGAGGGACGAGCAGTACTTC.

The V and J genes are TRBV11-2 and TRBJ2-7; D call uncertain. The V end lost 5 bases, the J end lost 7 bases, and 9 bases lay between the germline ends. The CDR3 is 11 residues long. The germline gives CDR1 SGHAT, CDR2 FQNNGV. The CDR3 is CASSAGPEQYF. DNA for the CDR3: TGTGCCAGCAGCGCAGGCCCTGAGCAGTACTTC.

This clone was counted a single time. The rearrangement joins TRBV19 to TRBJ2-3; TRBD2 matches 10 bases. Trimming at V came to 6 bases and at J to 8 bases, leaving 8 bases not matched to a gene. Germline V gene sequence: CDR1 LNHDA, CDR2 SQIVND (reference sequence). CDR3 size: 14 residues. The CDR3 DNA reads TGTGCCAGTAGCCCTAGCGGGAGCGGTGGTACGCAGTATTTT. Translating gives CASSPSGSGGTQYF.

This clone was recorded once. V is TRBV19 and J is TRBJ2-3, with a tentative D call TRBD2 (5 bases). Looked up from germline, CDR1 is LNHDA and CDR2 is SQIVND (reference sequence). V was trimmed by 3 bases and J by 8 bases, leaving 6 bases between them. The CDR3 runs to 11 residues. CDR3 region: CASSIAGTQYF. For the CDR3, the DNA is TGTGCCAGTAGTATCGCGGGTACGCAGTATTTT. The full variable domain, its missing parts supplied by reference TRBV19 and TRBJ2-3, is DGGITQSPKYLFRKEGQNVTLSCEQNLNHDAMYWYRQDPGQGLRLIYYSQIVNDFQKGDIAEGYSVSREKKESFPLTVTSAQKNPTAFYLCASSIAGTQYFGPGTRLTVL.

This chain joins TRBV3-1 (or the pseudogene TRBV3-2) and TRBJ2-7, with D maybe TRBD2 (6 bases). CDR3 length: 14 amino acids. Trimming took 1 base from V and 6 from J, leaving 13 bases between them. Germline assignment: CDR1 LGHDT and CDR2 YNNKEL (reference sequence). The CDR3 sequence: CASSQGTKPLEQYF. CDR3 nucleotides: TGTGCCAGCAGCCAAGGGACTAAGCCTCTCGAGCAGTACTTC.

V and J are TRBV19 and TRBJ1-3; possible D gene TRBD1, 5 bases. V was shortened by 6 bases and J by 0 bases, with 12 bases between the two germline ends. Germline V gene lookup returns CDR1 LNHDA and CDR2 SQIVND (reference sequence). This CDR3 comprises 15 residues. The CDR3 loop is CASRRDGNSGNTIYF. The CDR3 DNA sequence: TGTGCCAGTAGGCGGGACGGTAACTCTGGAAACACCATATATTTT.

The J gene is TRBJ2-7, the V gene TRBV27, with 12 bases aligning to TRBD1. The CDR3 extends over 15 amino acids. The germline gives CDR1 MNHEY, CDR2 SMNVEV (reference sequence). V trimming: 6 bases; J trimming: 6 bases; junction bases outside the gene matches: 9. The CDR3, as DNA: TGTGCCAGCAGCGCACCGGGACAGGGGGCTCGCGAGCAGTACTTC. Translated: CASSAPGQGAREQYF.

The V gene is TRBV7-8, the J gene TRBJ2-6, with 7 bases aligning to TRBD2. V trimming: 10 bases; J trimming: 4 bases; junction bases outside the gene matches: 16. Germline loops: CDR1 SGHVS, CDR2 FQNEAQ. There are 17 residues in the CDR3. In DNA form, the CDR3 reads TGTGCCACCCCGCGGGGAGGGACCATTTCGGGGGCCAACGTCCTGACTTTC. It translates to CATPRGGTISGANVLTF.

The chain couples TRBV28 to TRBJ2-1, with D perhaps TRBD1 (5 bases). CDR3 size: 15 residues. CDR1 is MDHEN, CDR2 SYDVKM, per germline. The V end lost 5 bases, the J end lost 0 bases, and 11 bases lay between the germline ends. Here the CDR3 reads CASSTQGTSYNEQFF. The CDR3, as DNA: TGTGCCAGCAGTACTCAGGGTACCTCCTACAATGAGCAGTTCTTC.